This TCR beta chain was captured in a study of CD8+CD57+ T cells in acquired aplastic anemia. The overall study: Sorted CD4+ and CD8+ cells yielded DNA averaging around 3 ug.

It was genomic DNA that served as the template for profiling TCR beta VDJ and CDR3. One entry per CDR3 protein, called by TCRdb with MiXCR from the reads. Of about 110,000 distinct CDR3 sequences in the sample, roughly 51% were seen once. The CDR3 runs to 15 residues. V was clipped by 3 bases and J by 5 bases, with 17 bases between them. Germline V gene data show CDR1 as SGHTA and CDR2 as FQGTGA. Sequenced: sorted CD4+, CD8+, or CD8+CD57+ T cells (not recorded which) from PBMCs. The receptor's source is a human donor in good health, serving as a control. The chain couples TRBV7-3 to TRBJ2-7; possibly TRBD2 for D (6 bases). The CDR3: CASSFGLSGLNEQYF. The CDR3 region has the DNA TGTGCCAGCAGCTTCGGGTTGAGCGGGCTTAACGAGCAGTACTTC.